This T cell receptor (beta chain) was recorded in a study of CD8+CD57+ T cells in acquired aplastic anemia. On the study more broadly: Sorted CD4+ and CD8+ cells gave an average of around 3.1 ug of DNA. Findings and limits, study-wide: Comparison of patients with controls identified around 30 shared CD8+ CDR3 sequences.

The template for TCR beta VDJ and CDR3 sequence profiling was genomic DNA. TCRdb re-called the reads through MiXCR, storing one row per CDR3 protein. The sample lists about half a million distinct CDR3 sequences, roughly 34% seen once, with roughly 0.8% in the top ten. Previously, flow cytometry had revealed CD8+CD57+ cell expansion in the patients chosen for sequencing. Receipt of therapy had not occurred in any patient by the time of blood sampling. This clonotype came up many times. Its antigen remains unidentified. The receptor comes from a human donor with aplastic anemia. The sample taken for sequencing was sorted CD4+, CD8+, or CD8+CD57+ T cells (not recorded which) from PBMCs.

CDR3 sequence (DNA): TGCAGTGCTAGACGCGGGGCTAGCACAGATACGCAGTATTTT. Translating it yields CSARRGASTDTQYF. The V and J genes are TRBV20-1 and TRBJ2-3; weak D call: TRBD2 (6 bases). V gave up 2 bases and J gave up 0 bases, with 9 bases separating them. Germline CDR1 and CDR2: DFQATT and SNEGSKA (reference sequence). The CDR3 runs 14 residues.